There are a few counts of the clone carrying this T cell receptor (beta chain). Trimming pared 1 base from V and 1 base from J, leaving 8 bases between. The CDR3 sequence is 14 residues long. Germline V gene lookup returns CDR1 LGHDT and CDR2 YNNKEL (reference sequence). This sample is drawn from a study of spatial heterogeneity in lung cancer. TCRdb redid the calling of the 5' RACE reads with MiXCR, one entry per CDR3 protein. Of some 55,000 distinct CDR3 sequences in the sample, roughly 6.4% were seen once. Regarding time point: sample taken at primary tumor resection. The specimen comprised PBMCs, sampled at surgery. The chain couples TRBV3-1 to TRBJ2-7; no definite D call. The receptor's source is a female donor with early-stage non-small cell lung cancer. The CDR3 region is CASSQGPGSYEQYV. Here the CDR3 DNA reads TGTGCCAGCAGCCAAGGCCCTGGTTCCTACGAGCAGTACGTC.